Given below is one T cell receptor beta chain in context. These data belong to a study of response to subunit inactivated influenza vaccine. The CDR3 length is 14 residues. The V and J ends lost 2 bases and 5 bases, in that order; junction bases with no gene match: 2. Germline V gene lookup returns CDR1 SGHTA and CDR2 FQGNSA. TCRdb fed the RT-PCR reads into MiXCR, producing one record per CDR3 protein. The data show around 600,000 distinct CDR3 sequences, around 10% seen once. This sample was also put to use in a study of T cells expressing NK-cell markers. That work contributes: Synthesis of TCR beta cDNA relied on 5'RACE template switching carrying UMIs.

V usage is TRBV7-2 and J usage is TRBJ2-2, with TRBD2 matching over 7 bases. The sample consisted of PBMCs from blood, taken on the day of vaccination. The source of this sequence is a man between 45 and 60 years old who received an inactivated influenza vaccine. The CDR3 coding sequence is TGTGCCAGCAGCTTATGGGGGGGTACCGGGGAGCTGTTTTTT. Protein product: CASSLWGGTGELFF.